Presented here are 8 T cell receptor beta chains from one specimen sequenced in a study of low-dose radiotherapy and immunotherapy resistance in tumors. TCRs underwent approximately 20 PCR cycles of amplification with a constant-region primer and V-primer adapter. From the reads, TCRdb called clonotypes with MiXCR, one entry per CDR3 protein. The table has tens of thousands of distinct CDR3 sequences, 33% seen once. The time point was: after trial treatment. As to treatment: LDRT plus nivolumab, ipilimumab, low-dose cyclophosphamide and aspirin (RACIN trial). Specimen: PBMCs, collected after low-dose radiotherapy plus immunotherapy. These receptors were collected from a male donor with rectosigmoid adenocarcinoma.

This clonotype was recorded once. V gene TRBV24-1 combines with J gene TRBJ1-2, with 12 bases that match TRBD1. V was pared by 4 bases and J by 7 bases, with 15 bases of the junction left unmatched. Germline V gene lookup returns CDR1 KGHDR and CDR2 SFDVKD. The CDR3 spans 18 residues. The CDR3 spells CATSDAGTGGEYFSGYTF. The DNA for the CDR3 is TGTGCCACCAGTGACGCTGGGACAGGGGGCGAATACTTCTCTGGCTACACCTTC.

There are many counts of this clonotype. The gene calls are TRBV7-2 and TRBJ2-3; no definite D call. The germline CDR1 and CDR2 sequences are SGHTA and FQGNSA. Between the trimmed V and J ends, which lost 4 bases and 5 bases, there was a span of 10 bases. The CDR3 is 13 amino acids. The CDR3 DNA reads TGTGCCAGCAGCTCGACCGTCAGAGATACGCAGTATTTT. The encoded protein is CASSSTVRDTQYF.

This clonotype occurred many times. This chain uses TRBV20-1 with TRBJ1-6, with TRBD1 matching 7 bases. Germline V gene data show CDR1 as DFQATT and CDR2 as SNEGSKA (reference sequence). Trimming removed 7 bases from V and 9 bases from J; junction bases left unmatched: 3. This CDR3 spans 11 amino acids. CDR3 DNA sequence: TGCAGTGTTCGGACAGGTTCACCCCTCCACTTT. Protein sequence: CSVRTGSPLHF.

This clonotype was recorded at least ten times. The V call is TRBV7-2, the J call TRBJ1-5; no clear D. The CDR3 is made up of 15 amino acids. In germline, CDR1 is SGHTA, CDR2 FQGNSA. V was shortened by 1 base and J by 4 bases, with 11 bases between the two germline ends. This CDR3 is CASSLGEGWNQPQHF. The CDR3 coding sequence is TGTGCCAGCAGCTTAGGCGAAGGGTGGAATCAGCCCCAGCATTTT.

There are many counts of this clonotype. The chain links TRBV29-1 to TRBJ2-2, with D perhaps TRBD2 (6 bases). Germline CDR1 reads SQVTM; CDR2 reads ANQGSEA. V lost 4 bases, J lost 5 bases, and 11 bases lay in between. The CDR3 is 13 amino acids. CDR3: CSVGRGGTGELFF. As DNA, the CDR3 is TGCAGCGTTGGGAGGGGCGGGACCGGGGAGCTGTTTTTT.

This sequence joins TRBV2 and TRBJ2-1, with 9 bases fitting TRBD2. This CDR3 has 16 amino acids. J was trimmed by 7 bases and V by 1 base; bases with no gene match: 8. The germline CDR1 and CDR2 sequences are SNHLY and FYNNEI. The CDR3 DNA sequence: TGTGCCAGCAGTGAAGAGGCTAGCGGGGTCGGAAATGAGCAGTTCTTC. Its protein product is CASSEEASGVGNEQFF.

This clonotype has ten or more counts. This chain uses TRBV4-3 with TRBJ2-3; 10 bases are shared with TRBD1. CDR1 and CDR2 from the germline V gene are LGHNA and YSLEER. CDR3 length: 17 residues. V lost 0 bases to trimming and J lost 2 bases; unmatched junction nucleotides: 5. CDR3 sequence (DNA): TGCGCCAGCAGCCAAGACCCGACAGGGGGCAACACAGATACGCAGTATTTT. Protein sequence: CASSQDPTGGNTDTQYF.

This clonotype was counted ten times or more. V and J are TRBV5-4 and TRBJ2-7, with a weak D call TRBD1 (7 bases). CDR3 length: 15 residues. CDR1 is SGHNT, CDR2 YYREEE, per germline (reference sequence). V was trimmed by 3 bases and J by 0 bases, leaving 13 bases between them. The DNA of the CDR3 is TGTGCCAGCAGCTCGGGGGACAGCTTCTCCTACGAGCAGTACTTC. It codes for CASSSGDSFSYEQYF. Combining the CDR3 with reference TRBV5-4 and TRBJ2-7 gives the whole variable domain ETGVTQSPTHLIKTRGQQVTLRCSSQSGHNTVSWYQQALGQGPQFIFQYYREEENGRGNFPPRFSGLQFPNYSSELNVNALELDDSALYLCASSSGDSFSYEQYFGPGTRLTVT.